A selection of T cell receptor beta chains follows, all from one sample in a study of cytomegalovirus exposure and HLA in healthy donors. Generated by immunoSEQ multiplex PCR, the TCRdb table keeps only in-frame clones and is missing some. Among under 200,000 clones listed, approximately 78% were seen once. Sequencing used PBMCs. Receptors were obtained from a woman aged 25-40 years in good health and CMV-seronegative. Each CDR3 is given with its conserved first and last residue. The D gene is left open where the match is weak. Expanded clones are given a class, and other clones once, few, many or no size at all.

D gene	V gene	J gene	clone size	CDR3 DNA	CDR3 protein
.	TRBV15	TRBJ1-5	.	TGTGCCACCAGCAGAGATCAACAGCCCCAGCATTTT	CATSRDQQPQHF
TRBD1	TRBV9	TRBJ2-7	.	TGTGCCAGCAGCGTAGCCGGGACAGGTTTATACGAGCAGTACTTC	CASSVAGTGLYEQYF
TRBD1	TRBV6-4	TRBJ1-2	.	TGTGCCAGCAGTGAATTGATGGGACAGGGGTTCGCCTACACCTTC	CASSELMGQGFAYTF
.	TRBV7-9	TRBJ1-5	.	TGTGCCAGCAGCTTAGGGCAGGCACAGCATTTT	CASSLGQAQHF
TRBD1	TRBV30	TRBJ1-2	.	TGTGCCTGGATGAGTGGGGGGACAGGGCGAAACTATGGCTACACCTTC	CAWMSGGTGRNYGYTF
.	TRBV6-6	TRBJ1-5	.	TGTGCCAGCAGCGAAATCGGAGGCAATCAGCCCCAGCATTTT	CASSEIGGNQPQHF
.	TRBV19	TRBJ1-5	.	TGTGCCAGTAGCACCGGAAGGGGGCCCCAGCATTTT	CASSTGRGPQHF
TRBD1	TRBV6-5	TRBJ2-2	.	TGTGCCAGCAGTTTGCCGGGACAGGGGACCGGGGAGCTGTTTTTT	CASSLPGQGTGELFF
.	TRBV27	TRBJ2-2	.	TGTGCCAGCAGAACTATAGCGGTTAGGGAGCTGTTTTTT	CASRTIAVRELFF
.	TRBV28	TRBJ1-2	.	TGTGCCAGCAGTTTGGGGCGCCAGGCCTATGGCTACACCTTC	CASSLGRQAYGYTF
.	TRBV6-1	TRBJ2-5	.	TGTGCCAGCAAGGCGGGGGCTAAGGAGACCCAGTACTTC	CASKAGAKETQYF
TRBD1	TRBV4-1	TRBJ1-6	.	TGCGCCAGCAGCCATGCTACTTTAACCAGGGGGAATTCACCCCTCCACTTT	CASSHATLTRGNSPLHF
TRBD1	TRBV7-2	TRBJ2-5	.	TGTGCCAGCAGCTTAGCGCCGGACAGGGTCGGGACCCAGTACTTC	CASSLAPDRVGTQYF
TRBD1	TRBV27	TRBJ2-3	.	TGTGCCAGCAGTTTGGGGACAGGGAGGGTCTCGGCCGATACGCAGTATTTT	CASSLGTGRVSADTQYF
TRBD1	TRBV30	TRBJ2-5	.	TGTGCCTGGAGTGTAGGACAGGAAGAGACCCAGTACTTC	CAWSVGQEETQYF
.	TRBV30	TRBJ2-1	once	TGTGCCTGGAGAACCCGGGGAGCCTACAATGAGCAGTTCTTC	CAWRTRGAYNEQFF
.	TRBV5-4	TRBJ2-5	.	TGTGCCAGCAGCTTGTATAACACAGCCCAAGAGACCCAGTACTTC	CASSLYNTAQETQYF
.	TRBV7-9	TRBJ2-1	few	TGTGCCAGCAGCTCAATCAATGAGCAGTTCTTC	CASSSINEQFF
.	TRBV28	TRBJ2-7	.	TGTGCCAGCAGTTTACCAGGTCCAGAGACCTACGAGCAGTACTTC	CASSLPGPETYEQYF
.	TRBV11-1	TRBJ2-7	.	TGTGCCAGCAGCTTGGGGGGGCACGAGCAGTACTTC	CASSLGGHEQYF
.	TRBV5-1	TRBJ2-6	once	TGCGCCAGCAGGCCCCCAGGGTCTGGGGCCAACGTCCTGACTTTC	CASRPPGSGANVLTF
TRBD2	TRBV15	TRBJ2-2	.	TGTGCCACCAGCAGAGATGGGCGGGAGGAGGACACCGGGGAGCTGTTTTTT	CATSRDGREEDTGELFF
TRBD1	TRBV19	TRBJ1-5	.	TGTGCCAGTAGTTTTGGACAGGGAAGGGACAATCAGCCCCAGCATTTT	CASSFGQGRDNQPQHF
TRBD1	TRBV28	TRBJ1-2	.	TGTGCCAGCAGTATAGGGACAGGGGTTAAACTATATGGCTACACCTTC	CASSIGTGVKLYGYTF
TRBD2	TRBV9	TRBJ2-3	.	TGTGCCAGCACCGGAGGTATGACTAGCGGATATACAGATACGCAGTATTTT	CASTGGMTSGYTDTQYF
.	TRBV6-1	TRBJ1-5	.	TGTGCCAGCAGTGAACCCAGAAATCAGCCCCAGCATTTT	CASSEPRNQPQHF